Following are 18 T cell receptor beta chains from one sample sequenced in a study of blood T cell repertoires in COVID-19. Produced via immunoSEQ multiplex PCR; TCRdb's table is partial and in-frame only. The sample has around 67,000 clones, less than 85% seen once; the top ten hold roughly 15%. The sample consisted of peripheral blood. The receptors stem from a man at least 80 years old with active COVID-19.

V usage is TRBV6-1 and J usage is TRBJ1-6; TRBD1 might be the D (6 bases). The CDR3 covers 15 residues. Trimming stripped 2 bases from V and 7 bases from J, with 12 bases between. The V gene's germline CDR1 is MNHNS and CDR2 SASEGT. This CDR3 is CASSETWTENSPLHF. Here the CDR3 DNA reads TGTGCCAGCAGTGAAACGTGGACAGAAAATTCACCCCTCCACTTT.

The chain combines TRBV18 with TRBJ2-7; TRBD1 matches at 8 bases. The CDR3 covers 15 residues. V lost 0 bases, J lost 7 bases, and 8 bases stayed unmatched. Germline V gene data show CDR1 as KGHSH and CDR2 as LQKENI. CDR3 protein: CASSPPTGGATEQYF. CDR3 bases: TGTGCCAGCTCACCACCCACAGGGGGTGCCACGGAGCAGTACTTC.

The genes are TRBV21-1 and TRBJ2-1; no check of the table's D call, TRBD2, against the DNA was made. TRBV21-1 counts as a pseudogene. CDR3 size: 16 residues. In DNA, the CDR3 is TGTGCCAGCAGCCAAAGGGCGGGAGGGTCTTACAATGAGCAGTTCTTC. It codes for CASSQRAGGSYNEQFF.

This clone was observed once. The CDR3, as DNA: TGTGCCAGCAGTTCGGGACTAGCGGGCGAGCAGTACTTC. It translates to CASSSGLAGEQYF. The V gene is TRBV11-2, the J gene TRBJ2-7; 12 bases align to TRBD2. Trimming took 6 bases from V and 6 from J; bases not matched to a gene: 3. The germline V gene encodes CDR1 SGHAT and CDR2 FQNNGV. The CDR3 has 13 amino acids.

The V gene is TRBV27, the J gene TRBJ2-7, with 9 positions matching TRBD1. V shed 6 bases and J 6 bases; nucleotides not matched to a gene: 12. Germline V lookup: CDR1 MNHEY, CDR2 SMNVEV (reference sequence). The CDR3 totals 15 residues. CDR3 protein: CASSAPGQGSGEQYF. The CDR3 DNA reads TGTGCCAGCAGCGCACCAGGACAGGGGAGTGGCGAGCAGTACTTC.

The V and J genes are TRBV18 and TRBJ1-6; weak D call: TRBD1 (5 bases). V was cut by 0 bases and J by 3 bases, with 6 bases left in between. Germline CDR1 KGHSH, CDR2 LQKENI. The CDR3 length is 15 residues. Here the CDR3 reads CASSPPGGYNSPLHF. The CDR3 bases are TGTGCCAGCTCACCACCGGGGGGCTATAATTCACCCCTCCACTTT.

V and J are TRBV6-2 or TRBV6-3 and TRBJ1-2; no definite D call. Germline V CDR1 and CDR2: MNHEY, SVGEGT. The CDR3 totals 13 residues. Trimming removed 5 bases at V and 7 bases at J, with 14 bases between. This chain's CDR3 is CASSPGSYGGYTF. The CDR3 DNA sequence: TGTGCCAGCAGTCCCGGTTCCTACGGTGGCTACACCTTC.

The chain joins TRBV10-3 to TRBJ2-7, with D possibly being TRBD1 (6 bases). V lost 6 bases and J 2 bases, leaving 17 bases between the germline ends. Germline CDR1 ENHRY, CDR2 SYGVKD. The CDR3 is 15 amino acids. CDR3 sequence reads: CAIRRRDTQPYEQYF. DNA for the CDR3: TGTGCCATCAGACGCCGGGACACCCAGCCCTACGAGCAGTACTTC.

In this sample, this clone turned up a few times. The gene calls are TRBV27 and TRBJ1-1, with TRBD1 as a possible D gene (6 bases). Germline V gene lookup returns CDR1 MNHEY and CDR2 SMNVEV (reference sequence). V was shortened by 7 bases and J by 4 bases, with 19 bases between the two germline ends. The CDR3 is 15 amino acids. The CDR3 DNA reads TGTGCCAGCACCTCATACGGACAGAGCTCCACTGAAGCTTTCTTT. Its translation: CASTSYGQSSTEAFF.

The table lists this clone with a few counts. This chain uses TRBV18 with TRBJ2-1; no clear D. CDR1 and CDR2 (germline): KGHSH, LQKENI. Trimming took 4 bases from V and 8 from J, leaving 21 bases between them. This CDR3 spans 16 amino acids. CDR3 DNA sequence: TGTGCCAGCTCACTTAAGACCCCCACACAAAGCGATGAGCAGTTCTTC. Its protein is CASSLKTPTQSDEQFF.

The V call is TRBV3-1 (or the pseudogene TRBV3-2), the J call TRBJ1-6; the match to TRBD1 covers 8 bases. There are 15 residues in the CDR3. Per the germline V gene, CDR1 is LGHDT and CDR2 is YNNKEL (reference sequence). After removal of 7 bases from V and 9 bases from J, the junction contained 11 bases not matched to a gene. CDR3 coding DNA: TGTGCCAGCACCACAGGGGGGACAGTCGGTTCACCCCTCCACTTT. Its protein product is CASTTGGTVGSPLHF.

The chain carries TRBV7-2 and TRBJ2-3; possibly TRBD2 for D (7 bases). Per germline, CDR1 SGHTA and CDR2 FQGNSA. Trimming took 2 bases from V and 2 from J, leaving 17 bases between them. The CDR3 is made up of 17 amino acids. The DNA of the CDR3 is TGTGCCAGCAGCTTATATGGTGGCGGGGGCCCCACAGATACGCAGTATTTT. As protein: CASSLYGGGGPTDTQYF.

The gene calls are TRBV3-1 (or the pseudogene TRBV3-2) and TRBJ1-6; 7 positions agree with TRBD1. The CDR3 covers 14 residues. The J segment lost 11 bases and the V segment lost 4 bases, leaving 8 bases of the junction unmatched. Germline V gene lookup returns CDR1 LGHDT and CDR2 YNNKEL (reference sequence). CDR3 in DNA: TGTGCCAGCAGCCCGCGGGAAGGGGGCCCACCCCTCCACTTT. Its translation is CASSPREGGPPLHF.

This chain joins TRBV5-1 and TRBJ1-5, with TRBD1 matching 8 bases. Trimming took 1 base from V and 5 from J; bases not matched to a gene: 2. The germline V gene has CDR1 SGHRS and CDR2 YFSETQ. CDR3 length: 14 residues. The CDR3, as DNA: TGCGCCAGCAGCTTGTCAGGGGGCGATCAGCCCCAGCATTTT. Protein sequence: CASSLSGGDQPQHF. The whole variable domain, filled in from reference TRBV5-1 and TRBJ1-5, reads KAGVTQTPRYLIKTRGQQVTLSCSPISGHRSVSWYQQTPGQGLQFLFEYFSETQRNKGNFPGRFSGRQFSNSRSEMNVSTLELGDSALYLCASSLSGGDQPQHFGDGTRLSIL.

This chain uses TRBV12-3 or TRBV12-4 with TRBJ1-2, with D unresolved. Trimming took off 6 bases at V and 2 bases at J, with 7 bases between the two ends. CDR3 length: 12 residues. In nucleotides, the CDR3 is TGTGCCAGCAGGGCGGGAAACTATGGCTACACCTTC. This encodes CASRAGNYGYTF.

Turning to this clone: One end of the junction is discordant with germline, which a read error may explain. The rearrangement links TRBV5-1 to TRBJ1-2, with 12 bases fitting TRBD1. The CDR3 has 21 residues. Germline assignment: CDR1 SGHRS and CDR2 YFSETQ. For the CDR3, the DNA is TGCGCCAGCAGTTTGGGGACAGGGGGCCCCCCTGACCCAAACGGGAGGTTTGGCTACACCTTC. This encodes CASSLGTGGPPDPNGRFGYTF.

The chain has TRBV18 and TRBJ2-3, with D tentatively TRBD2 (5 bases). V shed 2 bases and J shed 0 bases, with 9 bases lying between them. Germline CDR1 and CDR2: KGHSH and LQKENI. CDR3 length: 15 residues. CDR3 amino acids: CASSPSGGSTDTQYF. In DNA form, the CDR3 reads TGTGCCAGCTCACCATCTGGCGGGAGCACAGATACGCAGTATTTT.

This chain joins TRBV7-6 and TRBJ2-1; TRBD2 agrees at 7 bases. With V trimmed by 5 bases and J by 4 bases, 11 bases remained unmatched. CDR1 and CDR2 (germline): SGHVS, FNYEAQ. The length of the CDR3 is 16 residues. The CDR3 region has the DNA TGTGCCAGCAGCCTCTTGGCGGGAGTAGGTTACAATGAGCAGTTCTTC. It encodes CASSLLAGVGYNEQFF.